This T cell receptor (beta chain) appears in the sequencing data of a study of OX40 agonist ivuxolimab in advanced cancers. The CDR3 spans 14 residues. Trimming shortened V by 8 bases and J by 7 bases, and 17 bases separated the two germline ends. Germline CDR1 and CDR2: SNHLY and FYNNEI. Cycle 7 day 1, cycle 4 day 1, and baseline were the timepoints at which blood was sampled. Measured with immunoSEQ multiplex PCR; TCRdb has only the in-frame clones, and not every one. The sample includes tens of thousands of clones, about 89% of them seen just once. The material sequenced was CD4+ or CD8+ T cells sorted from blood, taken in a trial of the OX40 agonist ivuxolimab. This chain joins TRBV2 and TRBJ1-4; no reliable D call. This receptor was identified in an adult with an advanced solid tumor such as melanoma, head and neck, liver or kidney cancer. Here the CDR3 reads CASGHVPLGEKLFF. CDR3 nucleotide sequence: TGTGCCAGCGGCCATGTACCCCTGGGTGAAAAACTGTTTTTT.